This passage covers 12 T cell receptor beta chains from one sample sequenced in a study of T-cell memory formation after mild COVID-19. TCRdb passed the 5' RACE reads through MiXCR, listing each CDR3 protein once. Seen here are roughly 340,000 distinct CDR3 sequences, 20% to 25% observed once, and the top ten hold roughly a fifth. The source material was PBMCs or a T cell subset sorted from them (not recorded which). The receptors come from a man younger than 30 who had mild COVID-19 (a few samples of this study predate the infection). Cell type and time point are not known.

This clonotype has just a few counts. This chain's CDR3 is CASSRSGPMNTEAFF. The DNA for the CDR3 is TGCGCCAGCAGCCGGTCGGGACCGATGAACACTGAAGCTTTCTTT. V usage is TRBV4-1 and J usage is TRBJ1-1; D might be TRBD1 (5 bases). Germline lookup yields CDR1 MGHRA and CDR2 YSYEKL. CDR3 length: 15 amino acids. Trimming cost V 4 bases and J 0 bases, with 12 bases left between them.

The chain joins TRBV11-2 to TRBJ2-5, with D possibly being TRBD1 or TRBD2 (5 bases each). CDR1 and CDR2 from the germline V gene are SGHAT and FQNNGV. The CDR3 spans 15 residues. Trimming removed 5 bases at V and 7 bases at J, with 20 bases between. This CDR3 is CASSGWDPSIGTQYF. The CDR3, as DNA: TGTGCCAGCAGCGGCTGGGACCCCTCAATTGGGACCCAGTACTTC.

This clonotype appeared a few times. The J gene is TRBJ2-1, the V gene TRBV12-3 or TRBV12-4; the match to TRBD2 covers 7 bases. Germline trimming cut 6 bases from V and 5 bases from J; bases unmatched to any gene: 7. This CDR3 is 14 amino acids long. CDR3 nucleotide sequence: TGTGCCAGCAGCCCCGGGACTACTAACAATGAGCAGTTCTTC. The encoded protein is CASSPGTTNNEQFF.

The gene calls are TRBV3-1 and TRBJ2-5; D is ambiguous. The CDR3 consists of 15 residues. Germline V gene sequence: CDR1 LGHDT, CDR2 YNNKEL (reference sequence). Trimming removed 6 bases at V and 10 bases at J, with 24 bases between. CDR3 bases: TGTGCCAGCAGTCCCGCGGAACAGAGTAATAGGGTCCAGTACTTC. Residues: CASSPAEQSNRVQYF.

This clonotype was found a few times. The genes are TRBV4-3 and TRBJ2-2, with 11 bases matching TRBD2. Looked up from germline, CDR1 is LGHNA and CDR2 is YSLEER. The CDR3 length is 18 residues. With V trimmed by 0 bases and J by 0 bases, 3 bases remained unmatched. The CDR3 sequence is CASSQDLAGGPNTGELFF. The CDR3 DNA reads TGCGCCAGCAGCCAAGACCTAGCGGGGGGCCCGAACACCGGGGAGCTGTTTTTT.

This clonotype has more than one count but fewer than ten. This chain uses TRBV6-2 or TRBV6-3 with TRBJ1-2, with 7 nucleotides matching TRBD1. CDR3 length: 13 amino acids. V shed 6 bases and J 9 bases; nucleotides not matched to a gene: 10. Per germline, CDR1 MNHEY and CDR2 SVGEGT. Here the CDR3 reads CASSQPGTERYTF. The CDR3 DNA reads TGTGCCAGCAGCCAACCTGGGACAGAACGCTACACCTTC.

In its sample, this clonotype was seen a few times. The rearrangement joins TRBV7-6 to TRBJ2-1; D is unresolved. This CDR3 comprises 12 residues. CDR1 and CDR2 (germline): SGHVS, FNYEAQ. Trimming took 5 bases from V and 8 from J, leaving 10 bases between them. CDR3 amino acids: CASSPLGDEQFF. The CDR3 nucleotides read TGTGCCAGCAGCCCCCTGGGCGATGAGCAGTTCTTC.

This clonotype has more than one count but fewer than ten. The genes are TRBV5-1 and TRBJ1-5; the match to TRBD1 covers 8 bases. V lost 0 bases to trimming and J lost 5 bases; unmatched junction nucleotides: 4. Germline V lookup: CDR1 SGHRS, CDR2 YFSETQ. CDR3 length: 15 residues. For the CDR3, the DNA is TGCGCCAGCAGCTTGGAGGGACAGGTCGATCAGCCCCAGCATTTT. Protein sequence: CASSLEGQVDQPQHF.

The chain is built from TRBV6-4 and TRBJ2-2; no clear D gene. V lost 5 bases, J lost 5 bases, and 6 bases lay in between. The V gene's germline CDR1 is MRHNA and CDR2 SNTAGT. The CDR3 runs to 12 residues. DNA of the CDR3: TGTGCCAGCAGTTCGAGAACCGGGGAGCTGTTTTTT. This gives the protein CASSSRTGELFF.

This clonotype has a handful of counts. The genes are TRBV18 and TRBJ1-2; D unclear. Germline loops: CDR1 KGHSH, CDR2 LQKENI. CDR3 length: 15 amino acids. V dropped 6 bases and J dropped 5 bases, with 19 bases sitting between them. Here the CDR3 DNA reads TGTGCCAGCTCCCAAAGAGCGGGGATCAAGTATGGCTACACCTTC. Encoded protein: CASSQRAGIKYGYTF.

A few counts support this clonotype. The gene calls are TRBV7-2 and TRBJ2-5; D gene ambiguous. Germline values: CDR1 SGHTA, CDR2 FQGNSA. V was pared by 6 bases and J by 4 bases, with 15 bases between. This CDR3 contains 14 residues. The CDR3 nucleotides are TGTGCCAGCAGAAACAAGGCCGGTTCAGAGACCCAGTACTTC. As protein: CASRNKAGSETQYF.

The chain links TRBV27 to TRBJ2-1; D is perhaps TRBD1 (5 bases). The V gene lost 2 bases and the J gene lost 5 bases, with 10 bases spanning the gap. CDR1 MNHEY and CDR2 SMNVEV come from the germline V gene (reference sequence). The CDR3 runs to 14 residues. The CDR3, as DNA: TGTGCCAGCAGTTTACAGGGCCGCAACAATGAGCAGTTCTTC. Its translation is CASSLQGRNNEQFF.